A single sample is the source of the 21 T cell receptor beta chains below, sequenced in a study of cytomegalovirus exposure and HLA in healthy donors. Data came from immunoSEQ multiplex PCR; TCRdb stores just in-frame clones and leaves some out. The table lists 150,000 to 200,000 clones, approximately 80% of them singletons, with 2% to 2.5% in the top ten. Sequenced material: PBMCs. Receptors were obtained from a man aged 25-40 years in good health and CMV-seropositive.

The chain recombines TRBV27 with TRBJ1-5, with D possibly being TRBD1 (6 bases). Deletions cut 3 bases from V and 4 bases from J, with 16 bases between. The CDR3 extends over 16 amino acids. CDR1 MNHEY and CDR2 SMNVEV come from the germline V gene (reference sequence). CDR3 bases: TGTGCCAGCAGTTTGAGGACAACAGGGCAGAATCAGCCCCAGCATTTT. Encoded protein: CASSLRTTGQNQPQHF.

This sequence joins TRBV6-5 and TRBJ1-3; D is undetermined. Trimming took 1 base from V and 3 from J, leaving 4 bases between them. CDR3 length: 13 amino acids. Looked up from germline, CDR1 is MNHEY and CDR2 is SVGAGI. CDR3 amino acids: CASSYYGGNTIYF. The CDR3 bases are TGTGCCAGCAGTTACTACGGTGGAAACACCATATATTTT.

Of note for this clone: One end of the junction is discordant with germline, which a read error may explain. The chain combines TRBV5-6 with TRBJ1-5; 9 nucleotides agree with TRBD1. Germline V gives CDR1 SGHDT, CDR2 YYEEEE. The CDR3 spans 15 residues. The DNA for the CDR3 is TGTGCCAGCAGTTTGGGACAGGGTAACAATCAGCCCCAGCATTTT. It is translated as CASSLGQGNNQPQHF.

The rearrangement uses TRBV6-5 and TRBJ1-1; the D gene is possibly TRBD1 (6 bases). Trimming removed 2 bases from V and 7 bases from J, with 17 bases in between. The CDR3 length is 15 residues. Germline V gives CDR1 MNHEY, CDR2 SVGAGI. CDR3: CASSYQQGPVGEAFF. The DNA of the CDR3 is TGTGCCAGCAGTTACCAACAGGGCCCCGTAGGTGAAGCTTTCTTT.

The chain combines TRBV5-1 with TRBJ2-1; 13 bases are shared with TRBD2. The germline CDR1 and CDR2 sequences are SGHRS and YFSETQ. The trim removed 0 bases at V and 9 bases at J, leaving 6 bases unmatched. The CDR3 length is 16 residues. Here the CDR3 DNA reads TGCGCCAGCAGCTTGGAGGGCACTAGCGGGGGGGGTGAGCAGTTCTTC. Protein product: CASSLEGTSGGGEQFF.

This chain joins TRBV2 and TRBJ2-2, with D unresolved. Germline loops: CDR1 SNHLY, CDR2 FYNNEI. The CDR3 sequence is 13 residues long. Between the trimmed V and J ends, which lost 2 bases and 3 bases, there was a span of 4 bases. The CDR3 sequence is CASSETYTGELFF. The CDR3 DNA sequence: TGTGCCAGCAGTGAAACATACACCGGGGAGCTGTTTTTT.

The V gene is TRBV7-3, the J gene TRBJ2-3; 8 bases agree with TRBD2. This CDR3 has 14 residues. The V gene's germline CDR1 is SGHTA and CDR2 FQGTGA. V trimming: 5 bases; J trimming: 5 bases; junction bases outside the gene matches: 6. DNA of the CDR3: TGTGCCAGCAGCCCAGGACTAGCAGGAGATACGCAGTATTTT. Its protein product is CASSPGLAGDTQYF.

The chain has TRBV4-1 and TRBJ1-3; D is uncertain. Germline V gene sequence: CDR1 MGHRA, CDR2 YSYEKL. This CDR3 spans 15 amino acids. Deletions cut 8 bases from V and 1 base from J, with 15 bases between. CDR3 protein: CASVREALSGNTIYF. CDR3 in DNA: TGCGCCAGCGTCCGGGAGGCCCTTTCTGGAAACACCATATATTTT.

The chain carries TRBV11-2 and TRBJ2-7; TRBD1 aligns across 8 bases. The CDR3 is 14 amino acids. Germline-derived CDR1 and CDR2 are SGHAT and FQNNGV. With 4 bases clipped from V and 3 bases from J, the junction kept 5 bases outside the gene matches. The CDR3 reads CASSSRGPYYEQYF. CDR3 DNA sequence: TGTGCCAGCAGCTCCAGGGGGCCCTACTACGAGCAGTACTTC.

This chain connects TRBV27 to TRBJ2-7; the match to TRBD1 covers 7 bases. There are 13 residues in the CDR3. The germline CDR1 and CDR2 sequences are MNHEY and SMNVEV (reference sequence). Unmatched junction bases numbered 8, after V lost 5 bases and J lost 7 bases. The CDR3 loop reads CASSKTGPFEQYF. CDR3 in DNA: TGTGCCAGCAGTAAGACAGGGCCCTTTGAGCAGTACTTC.

The V gene is TRBV5-4, the J gene TRBJ2-2; D call uncertain. Germline CDR1 and CDR2: SGHNT and YYREEE (reference sequence). The CDR3 has 16 amino acids. Between the trimmed V and J ends, which lost 0 bases and 4 bases, there was a span of 13 bases. The CDR3 DNA is TGTGCCAGCAGCTTGGAAAGTTACTCAGGCACCGGGGAGCTGTTTTTT. Residues: CASSLESYSGTGELFF.

This clone has a handful of counts. The chain links TRBV6-6 to TRBJ1-5, with D perhaps TRBD1 (6 bases). V shed 8 bases and J shed 4 bases, with 9 bases lying between them. CDR1 and CDR2 from the germline V gene are MNHNY and SVGAGI (reference sequence). CDR3 length: 12 amino acids. CDR3 sequence (DNA): TGTGCCAGCGGTCAGGGGAATCAGCCCCAGCATTTT. It translates to CASGQGNQPQHF.

V and J are TRBV10-1 and TRBJ1-1, with 9 bases fitting TRBD1. The junction had 3 bases not matched to a gene; V was cut back by 3 bases and J by 7 bases. This CDR3 comprises 13 residues. Germline CDR1 reads WNHNN; CDR2 reads SYGVQD (reference sequence). This chain's CDR3 is CASSEGGQGEAFF. The CDR3 DNA reads TGCGCCAGCAGTGAAGGGGGACAGGGTGAAGCTTTCTTT.

This chain connects TRBV25-1 to TRBJ2-7; 7 nucleotides align to TRBD1. This CDR3 spans 14 amino acids. The germline V gene has CDR1 MGHDK and CDR2 SYGVNS. The trim removed 6 bases at V and 2 bases at J, leaving 7 bases unmatched. The CDR3 DNA reads TGTGCCAGCAGCACAGGGGTCAATACCTACGAGCAGTACTTC. Its protein is CASSTGVNTYEQYF.

The table lists this clone with a count of one. This chain links TRBV7-6 with TRBJ2-7; perhaps TRBD2 as D (7 bases). Germline loops: CDR1 SGHVS, CDR2 FNYEAQ. Trimming took 1 base from V and 2 from J, leaving 12 bases between them. The CDR3 length is 15 residues. The DNA for the CDR3 is TGTGCCAGCAGCTTAGGGGGGGGCAGAGCCTACGAGCAGTACTTC. Translated: CASSLGGGRAYEQYF.

The CDR3 nucleotides read TGTGCCAGCACGGGGGACCCCAGCAATCAGCCCCAGCATTTT. Its protein product is CASTGDPSNQPQHF. This chain joins TRBV28 and TRBJ1-5; a possible D gene is TRBD1 (5 bases). Germline CDR1 MDHEN, CDR2 SYDVKM. CDR3 length: 14 amino acids. Trimming took off 7 bases at V and 1 base at J, with 11 bases between the two ends.

The chain uses TRBV11-2 and TRBJ2-1; 8 nucleotides match TRBD2. V was clipped by 4 bases and J by 8 bases; unmatched bases: 13. CDR1 SGHAT and CDR2 FQNNGV come from the germline V gene. This CDR3 has 16 amino acids. As DNA, the CDR3 is TGTGCCAGCAGCTCGGGGATTAGCGGGGACGGGCATGAGCAGTTCTTC. Translation gives CASSSGISGDGHEQFF.

The chain uses TRBV19 and TRBJ2-7; maybe TRBD2 (5 bases). Germline V CDR1 and CDR2: LNHDA, SQIVND (reference sequence). Trimming shortened V by 3 bases and J by 4 bases, and 13 bases separated the two germline ends. The length of the CDR3 is 14 residues. DNA for the CDR3: TGTGCCAGTAGTATCGAGGGCCCGAGATACGAGCAGTACTTC. Amino acid sequence: CASSIEGPRYEQYF.

This clone is a singleton in its sample. This chain connects TRBV29-1 to TRBJ2-5, with 13 bases identical to TRBD2. This CDR3 has 16 residues. Trimming removed 6 bases from V and 0 bases from J; junction bases left unmatched: 7. Germline CDR1 and CDR2: SQVTM and ANQGSEA. The CDR3 reads CSVDGTSGDNQETQYF. CDR3 DNA: TGCAGCGTCGACGGGACTAGCGGGGATAACCAAGAGACCCAGTACTTC.

The rearrangement links TRBV4-3 to TRBJ1-1, with 7 bases identical to TRBD1. Germline trimming cut 1 base from V and 0 bases from J; bases unmatched to any gene: 14. This CDR3 contains 19 residues. Germline CDR1 is LGHNA and CDR2 is YSLEER. This chain's CDR3 is CASSQGTGTAFLMNTEAFF. The DNA for the CDR3 is TGCGCCAGCAGCCAAGGGACCGGGACAGCCTTTCTCATGAACACTGAAGCTTTCTTT.

The chain recombines TRBV9 with TRBJ2-3; D remains unclear. The CDR3 is 12 residues long. The germline V gene encodes CDR1 SGDLS and CDR2 YYNGEE. V lost 3 bases, J lost 6 bases, and 8 bases lay in between. Written as DNA, the CDR3 is TGTGCCAGCAGCGCGCTCAGGGATACGCAGTATTTT. Its protein is CASSALRDTQYF.